This TCR beta chain was sequenced in a study of T-cell memory formation after mild COVID-19. The CDR3 loop spans 14 amino acids. Germline V CDR1 and CDR2: LGHNA, YSLEER. With 1 base clipped from V and 5 bases from J, the junction kept 4 bases outside the gene matches. MiXCR, applied by TCRdb to the 5' RACE reads, yields one record per CDR3 protein. This sample carries approximately 570,000 distinct CDR3 sequences, roughly 18% of them seen once, and the ten largest clones take around 11%. The chain carries TRBV4-3 and TRBJ1-1; 7 bases are a match to TRBD1. The sample taken for sequencing was PBMCs or a T cell subset sorted from them (not recorded which). The clonotype originates from an adult woman who had mild COVID-19 (a few samples of this study predate the infection). Cell type and time point are not known. The CDR3 DNA reads as TGCGCCAGCAGCCAAGCGGACAGGAAGACTGAAGCTTTCTTT. Translation: CASSQADRKTEAFF.